The T cell receptor (beta chain) described here comes from a study of vaccination effects on CD4 cells after COVID-19. Study-level background: Samples from a couple of convalescent patients were given 16 days and one week before vaccination.

Study-wide results and caveats: Late post-vaccination samples showed marked contraction of infection- and vaccine-induced clones. Convalescent patients in the study were few, and early post-infection timepoints were absent.

Assay used: immunoSEQ multiplex PCR; TCRdb lists only in-frame clones, some missing. The sample lists more than 45,000 clones, more than 75% occurring once. CDR3 length: 14 residues. V was pared by 11 bases and J by 2 bases, with 8 bases of the junction left unmatched. Germline CDR1 reads MDHEN; CDR2 reads SYDVKM. Peptide-pool stimulation followed by sequencing identified expanded antigen-specific CD4+ clonotypes in the ViraFEST assay. The culture ran for approximately 11 days before CD4+ T cells were isolated. This individual tested PCR-positive for SARS-CoV-2 infection between March and December 2020. At days 3 and 7, half of the medium was exchanged for IL-2 medium. To note about this clone: What it recognizes is unknown.

The V gene is TRBV28, the J gene TRBJ2-3, with TRBD2 identical over 9 bases. This receptor was taken from a human donor who had a prior SARS-CoV-2 infection. Sequences were derived from CD4+ T cells from PBMCs cultured with HIV peptides, sampled before COVID-19 vaccination. Subset noted: HIV-1 Nef peptide pool negative control/reference culture. For the CDR3, the DNA is TGTGCCGGGGGGAGCGGGGGGTCCACAGATACGCAGTATTTT. Protein sequence: CAGGSGGSTDTQYF.